This TCR beta chain was recovered during a study of blood T cell repertoires in COVID-19. Study-wide background: Sites across the United States, Italy and Spain contributed samples from acute and convalescent COVID-19. PBMCs, B-cell-depleted T cells, or T cells provided the cDNA or gDNA that made up the material.

In the source study's methods: How many nucleated cells were present was estimated from reference gene primer amplification. Using immunoSEQ multiplex PCR, the repertoire was profiled, and TCRdb retains in-frame clones only, with some absent. Clone size and the V and J calls come from that table; the DNA yielded D and trimming. The table records roughly 39,000 clones, roughly 85% of them present only once. The TCR was taken from a human donor in a cohort sampled during active COVID-19. Specimen: peripheral blood.

Written as DNA, the CDR3 is TGTGCCACCAGCAGGGCACTATTTCGGACAGGGGGCGACGAGCAGTACTTC. It translates to CATSRALFRTGGDEQYF. The chain links TRBV15 to TRBJ2-7, with 11 positions matching TRBD1. Germline values: CDR1 LNHNV, CDR2 YYDKDF (reference sequence). The V gene end was trimmed by 3 bases and the J gene end by 5 bases; junction bases not matched to a gene: 12. The CDR3 has 17 amino acids.